The rows below give T cell receptor beta chains drawn from one sample of a study of blood T cell repertoires in COVID-19. Clones were sequenced by immunoSEQ multiplex PCR, and TCRdb holds only the in-frame ones, with some missing. The sample lists over 130,000 clones, 75% to 85% occurring once. Material for sequencing was peripheral blood. These receptors all stem from a woman of 80 years or more with active or convalescent COVID-19. Each CDR3 is given with its conserved first and last residue. The D gene is left open where the match is weak.

V	J	D	DNA	CDR3
TRBV19	TRBJ1-2	TRBD1	TGTGCCAGTAGTATTCAGGGGGCCGACTATGGCTACACCTTC	CASSIQGADYGYTF
TRBV7-2	TRBJ2-7	TRBD2	TGTGCCAGCAGCCCAGCGGGGAGTGGGGCCTACGAGCAGTACTTC	CASSPAGSGAYEQYF
TRBV19	TRBJ1-2	NA	TGTGCCAGTAGTATAGATTGGGTACAGGGACGGTATGGCTACACCTTC	CASSIDWVQGRYGYTF
TRBV2	TRBJ2-7	TRBD2	TGTGCCAGCAGTGTAGGACTAGCGGGGGACGGCGAGCAGTACTTC	CASSVGLAGDGEQYF
TRBV27	TRBJ1-4	NA	TGTGCCAGCAGTTTCTTAGGGAGGGGTGAAAAACTGTTTTTT	CASSFLGRGEKLFF
TRBV5-1	TRBJ2-7	NA	TGCGCCAGCAGCGCACAGTACGAGCAGTACTTC	CASSAQYEQYF
TRBV3-1/TRBV3-2	TRBJ2-1	NA	TGTGCCAGCAGCCAAGGGTTTAACACCTACAATGAGCAGTTCTTC	CASSQGFNTYNEQFF
TRBV6-7	TRBJ1-4	TRBD1	TGTGCCGGGTCTGACAGGGGGCTTGAAAAACTGTTTTTT	CAGSDRGLEKLFF
TRBV2	TRBJ2-2	NA	TGTGCCAGCAGTCGAGGTGGAACCGGGGAGCTGTTTTTT	CASSRGGTGELFF
TRBV14	TRBJ1-6	NA	TGTGCCAGCAGCCACAGGGGCTATAATTCACCCCTCCACTTT	CASSHRGYNSPLHF
TRBV30	TRBJ2-7	TRBD1	TGTGCCTGCCAGAGGCCGGGACAGGGTTACGAGCAGTACTTC	CACQRPGQGYEQYF